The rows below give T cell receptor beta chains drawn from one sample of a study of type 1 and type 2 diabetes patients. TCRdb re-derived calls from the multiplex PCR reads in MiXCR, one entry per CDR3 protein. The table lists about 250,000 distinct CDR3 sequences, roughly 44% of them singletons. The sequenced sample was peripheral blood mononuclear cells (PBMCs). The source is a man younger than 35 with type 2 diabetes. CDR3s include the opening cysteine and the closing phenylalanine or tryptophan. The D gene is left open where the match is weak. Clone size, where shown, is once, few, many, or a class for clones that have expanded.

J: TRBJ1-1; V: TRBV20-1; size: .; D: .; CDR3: CSAGDIQAEAFF; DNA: TGCAGTGCTGGGGACATCCAGGCTGAAGCTTTCTTT
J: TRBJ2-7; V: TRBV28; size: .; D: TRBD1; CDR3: CASSTGQGAYEQYF; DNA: TGTGCCAGCAGTACTGGACAGGGGGCCTACGAGCAGTACTTC
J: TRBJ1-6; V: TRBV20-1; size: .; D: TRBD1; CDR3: CSARQGHNSPLHF; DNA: TGCAGTGCCCGACAGGGCCATAATTCACCCCTCCACTTT
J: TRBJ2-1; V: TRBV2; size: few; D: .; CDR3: CASSGVLNEQFF; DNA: TGTGCCAGCAGTGGGGTCCTCAATGAGCAGTTCTTC
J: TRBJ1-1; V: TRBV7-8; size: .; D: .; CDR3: CASSLILRNTEAFF; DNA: TGTGCCAGCAGCTTAATACTCAGGAACACTGAAGCTTTCTTT
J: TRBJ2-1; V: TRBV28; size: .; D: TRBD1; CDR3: CASSVEVWDSSYNEQFF; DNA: TGTGCCAGCAGCGTTGAAGTGTGGGACAGCTCCTACAATGAGCAGTTCTTC
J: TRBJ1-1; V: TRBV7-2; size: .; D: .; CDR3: CASSQRTGTEAFF; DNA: TGTGCCAGCAGCCAAAGGACGGGCACTGAAGCTTTCTTT
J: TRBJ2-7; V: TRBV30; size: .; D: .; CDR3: CAWSATYEQYF; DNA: TGTGCCTGGAGTGCGACGTACGAGCAGTACTTC
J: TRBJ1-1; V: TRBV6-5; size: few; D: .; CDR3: CASSLTGNEAFF; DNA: TGTGCCAGCAGTCTTACAGGGAATGAAGCTTTCTTT
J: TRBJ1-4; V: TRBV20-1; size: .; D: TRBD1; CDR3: CSASRDRVLATNEKLFF; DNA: TGCAGTGCTAGCCGGGACAGGGTACTTGCAACTAATGAAAAACTGTTTTTT
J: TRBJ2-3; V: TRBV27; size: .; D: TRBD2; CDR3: CASQAYWTSGTDTQYF; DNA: TGTGCCAGCCAAGCGTATTGGACTAGCGGGACAGATACGCAGTATTTT
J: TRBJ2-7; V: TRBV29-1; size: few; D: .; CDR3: CSVVPGSGEQYF; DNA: TGCAGCGTTGTGCCGGGTTCGGGGGAGCAGTACTTC
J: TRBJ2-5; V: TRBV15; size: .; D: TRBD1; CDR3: CAISRDRGQTQYF; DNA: TGTGCCATCAGCAGAGACAGGGGTCAGACCCAGTACTTC
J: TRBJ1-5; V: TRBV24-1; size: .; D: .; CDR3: CATSEQGSQPQHF; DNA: TGTGCCACCAGTGAACAGGGAAGTCAGCCCCAGCATTTT
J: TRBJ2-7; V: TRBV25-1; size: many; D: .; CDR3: CASSDPRTNEQYF; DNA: TGTGCCAGCAGCGACCCCCGGACGAACGAGCAGTACTTC
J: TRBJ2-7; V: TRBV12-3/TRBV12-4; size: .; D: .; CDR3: CASSLGSGPDEQYF; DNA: TGTGCCAGCAGTTTAGGGAGTGGGCCCGACGAGCAGTACTTC
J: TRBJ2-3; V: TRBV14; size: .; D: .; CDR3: CASSQVWGWDTQYF; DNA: TGTGCCAGCAGCCAAGTTTGGGGTTGGGATACGCAGTATTTT
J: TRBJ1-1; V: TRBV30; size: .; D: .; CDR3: CAWRQQGWDTEAFF; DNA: TGTGCCTGGAGGCAACAGGGATGGGACACTGAAGCTTTCTTT
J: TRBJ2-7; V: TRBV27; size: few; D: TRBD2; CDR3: CASSSSGSKYEQYF; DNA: TGTGCCAGCAGTTCTAGCGGGAGTAAGTACGAGCAGTACTTC
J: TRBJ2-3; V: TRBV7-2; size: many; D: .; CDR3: CASSPYTDTQYF; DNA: TGTGCCAGCAGCCCATACACAGATACGCAGTATTTT
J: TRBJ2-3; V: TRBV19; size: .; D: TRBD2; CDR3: CASSRSGRGGTDTQYF; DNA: TGTGCCAGTAGTAGAAGCGGGAGGGGAGGCACAGATACGCAGTATTTT
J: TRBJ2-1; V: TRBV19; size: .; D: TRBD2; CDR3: CASSIGAAGPGNEQFF; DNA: TGTGCCAGTAGTATAGGTGCAGCGGGGCCGGGGAATGAGCAGTTCTTC
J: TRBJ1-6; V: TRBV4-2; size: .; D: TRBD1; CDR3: CASSQWTGTDSPLHF; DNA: TGTGCCAGCAGCCAGTGGACAGGGACAGATTCACCCCTCCACTTT
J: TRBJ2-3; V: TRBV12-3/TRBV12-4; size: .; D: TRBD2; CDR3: CASSSPTSGSTDTQYF; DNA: TGTGCCAGCAGTTCCCCGACTAGCGGGAGCACAGATACGCAGTATTTT
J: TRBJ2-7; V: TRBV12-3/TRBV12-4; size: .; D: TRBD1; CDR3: CASSHWDSSYEQYF; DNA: TGTGCCAGCAGCCATTGGGACAGCTCCTACGAGCAGTACTTC
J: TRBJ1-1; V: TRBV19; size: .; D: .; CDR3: CASTPRGGGGVFTEAFF; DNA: TGTGCCAGTACCCCAAGGGGGGGGGGTGGTGTTTTTACTGAAGCTTTCTTT
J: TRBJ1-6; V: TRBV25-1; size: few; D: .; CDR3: CASTDAGPEPLHF; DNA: TGTGCCAGCACCGACGCGGGACCCGAACCCCTCCACTTT
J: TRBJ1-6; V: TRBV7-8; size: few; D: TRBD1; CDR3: CASSPLGQGGGSPLHF; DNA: TGTGCCAGCAGCCCGTTGGGACAGGGCGGTGGCTCACCCCTCCACTTT
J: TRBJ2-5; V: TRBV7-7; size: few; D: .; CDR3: CASSSGEGWETQYF; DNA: TGTGCCAGCAGCTCCGGAGAGGGCTGGGAGACCCAGTACTTC
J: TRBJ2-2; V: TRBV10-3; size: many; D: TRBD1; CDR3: CATRQGRYTGELFF; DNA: TGTGCCACCCGACAGGGGCGATACACCGGGGAGCTGTTTTTT
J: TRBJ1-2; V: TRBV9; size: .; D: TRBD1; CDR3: CASSPGGGGRGYTF; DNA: TGTGCCAGCAGCCCAGGGGGCGGGGGCCGAGGCTACACCTTC
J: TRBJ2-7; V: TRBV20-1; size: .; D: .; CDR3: CSARDGHPGGEQYF; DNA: TGCAGTGCTAGAGACGGACATCCCGGAGGGGAGCAGTACTTC
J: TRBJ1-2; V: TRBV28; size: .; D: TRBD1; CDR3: CASTQLGTASLFGYTF; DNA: TGTGCCAGCACCCAACTTGGGACAGCGTCATTATTTGGCTACACCTTC
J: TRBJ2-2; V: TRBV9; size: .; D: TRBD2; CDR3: CASTSGSNTGELVF; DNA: TGTGCCAGCACCAGCGGGAGTAACACCGGGGAGCTGGTTTTT
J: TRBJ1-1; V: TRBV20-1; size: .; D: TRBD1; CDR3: CSGNRGGDTEAFF; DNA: TGCAGTGGCAACAGGGGAGGAGATACTGAAGCTTTCTTT
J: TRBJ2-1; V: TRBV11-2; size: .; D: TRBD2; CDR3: CASRIGDGLAGQFQQFF; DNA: TGTGCCAGCAGAATAGGGGACGGACTAGCGGGGCAGTTTCAGCAGTTCTTC